One and the same sample provided the 5 T cell receptor beta chains below, sequenced in a study of T cell responses to AZD1222 COVID-19 vaccine. Some clones are missing from TCRdb's copy, which holds only in-frame ones; the method was immunoSEQ multiplex PCR. Found here are 95,000 to 100,000 clones, about 90% of them singletons; the top ten hold about 15%. The starting material was peripheral blood, obtained on day 0 of AZD1222 vaccination. All receptors come from an adult in good health.

Of note for this clone: Other DNA sequences of this sample code for an identical CDR3. The J gene is TRBJ1-1, the V gene TRBV7-8, with no clear D. The CDR3 is made up of 13 amino acids. The V end was cut by 5 bases, the J end by 2 bases, with 9 bases between. The V gene's germline CDR1 is SGHVS and CDR2 FQNEAQ. The CDR3 nucleotides are TGTGCCAGCAGCCTGGGCCGTAACACTGAAGCTTTCTTT. It encodes CASSLGRNTEAFF.

V and J are TRBV13 and TRBJ2-3; no clear D gene. This CDR3 has 12 residues. CDR1 is PRHDT, CDR2 FYEKMQ, per germline (reference sequence). The V end was cut by 5 bases, the J end by 2 bases, with 5 bases between. In nucleotides, the CDR3 is TGTGCCAGCAGCCCATACACAGATACGCAGTATTTT. Amino acid sequence: CASSPYTDTQYF.

The genes are TRBV5-1 and TRBJ1-3, with a weak D call TRBD1 (6 bases). This CDR3 is built from 14 residues. In germline, CDR1 is SGHRS, CDR2 YFSETQ. Trimming cost V 4 bases and J 2 bases, with 10 bases left between them. CDR3 nucleotide sequence: TGCGCCAGCAGCACCGAGGGGGCTGGAAACACCATATATTTT. Translated, it gives CASSTEGAGNTIYF.

CDR3 bases: TGTGCCAGCAGTAAACAGGTTACCCCATACGAGCAGTACTTC. Its translation is CASSKQVTPYEQYF. The rearrangement links TRBV6-5 to TRBJ2-7; TRBD1 might be the D (5 bases). The germline gives CDR1 MNHEY, CDR2 SVGAGI. Trimming took off 5 bases at V and 4 bases at J, with 15 bases between the two ends. The CDR3 is made up of 14 amino acids.

The rearrangement uses TRBV2 and TRBJ1-2, with 10 bases aligning to TRBD1. The junction had 11 bases not matched to a gene; V was cut back by 6 bases and J by 7 bases. This CDR3 contains 15 residues. The germline V gene encodes CDR1 SNHLY and CDR2 FYNNEI. The CDR3 region has the DNA TGTGCCAGCAGCGATTTAGGGGGACAGGGGATTGGCTACACCTTC. Its protein is CASSDLGGQGIGYTF.